The 14 T cell receptor beta chains presented below share a single source sample, sequenced in a study of T cell responses to AZD1222 COVID-19 vaccine. Assay used: immunoSEQ multiplex PCR; TCRdb lists only in-frame clones, some missing. The table shows approximately 130,000 clones, with roughly 87% occurring only once. The source was peripheral blood, collected 28 days after the second AZD1222 dose. These receptors were taken from an adult who received the AZD1222 COVID-19 vaccine.

The CDR3 bases are TGTGCCAGCTCACCACAAGCTGGGACAGGGCGCACTGGAAACACCATATATTTT. This codes for CASSPQAGTGRTGNTIYF. The rearrangement joins TRBV18 to TRBJ1-3; 9 bases map to TRBD1. From germline, CDR1 is KGHSH and CDR2 LQKENI. Trimming cost V 1 base and J 2 bases; bases outside gene matches: 9. The CDR3 consists of 18 residues.

The genes are TRBV7-2 and TRBJ1-2; no definite D call. The V end was cut by 1 base, the J end by 8 bases, with 17 bases between. Germline lookup yields CDR1 SGHTA and CDR2 FQGNSA. This CDR3 spans 15 amino acids. The CDR3 sequence is CASSLGRDELKGYTF. CDR3 DNA: TGTGCCAGCAGCTTAGGTCGAGACGAATTAAAGGGCTACACCTTC.

The genes are TRBV2 and TRBJ2-7; 9 bases agree with TRBD2. CDR3 length: 13 residues. V gave up 9 bases and J gave up 2 bases; unmatched junction bases: 5. The germline gives CDR1 SNHLY, CDR2 FYNNEI. For the CDR3, the DNA is TGTGCCAGTGAGGCGGGAGGGGCCTACGAGCAGTACTTC. Its translation is CASEAGGAYEQYF.

CDR3 nucleotides: TGTGCCAGCAGCTTCGCCGGGACTAGCGCATACACAGATACGCAGTATTTT. The encoded protein is CASSFAGTSAYTDTQYF. The chain links TRBV2 to TRBJ2-3, with 10 bases matching TRBD2. From germline, CDR1 is SNHLY and CDR2 FYNNEI. The V segment lost 6 bases and the J segment 2 bases; nucleotides outside the gene matches: 11. The CDR3 has 17 amino acids.

The gene calls are TRBV30 and TRBJ1-5; D is ambiguous. The CDR3 totals 13 residues. The V end lost 1 base, the J end lost 6 bases, and 10 bases lay between the germline ends. The V gene's germline CDR1 is GTSNPN and CDR2 SVGIG (reference sequence). This chain's CDR3 is CAWSGTSIQPQHF. The DNA for the CDR3 is TGTGCCTGGAGTGGGACGTCGATTCAGCCCCAGCATTTT.

The J gene is TRBJ1-1, the V gene TRBV6-5, with D uncertain. Trimming removed 10 bases from V and 1 base from J, with 10 bases in between. Germline V gives CDR1 MNHEY, CDR2 SVGAGI. The CDR3 consists of 12 residues. CDR3: CATGRRNTEAFF. The CDR3 DNA is TGTGCCACTGGGAGGAGGAACACTGAAGCTTTCTTT.

The chain joins TRBV15 to TRBJ2-7; 10 bases map to TRBD1. The ends lost 5 bases at V and 3 bases at J; junction bases unmatched: 4. The CDR3 sequence is 14 residues long. Germline CDR1 reads LNHNV; CDR2 reads YYDKDF (reference sequence). The CDR3 DNA reads as TGTGCCACCAGCTTCGGGACAGGGGACTACGAGCAGTACTTC. Protein product: CATSFGTGDYEQYF.

V and J are TRBV18 and TRBJ1-2; 9 nucleotides line up with TRBD1. Germline V gives CDR1 KGHSH, CDR2 LQKENI. CDR3 length: 16 residues. The V gene end was trimmed by 3 bases and the J gene end by 8 bases; junction bases not matched to a gene: 13. CDR3 sequence: CASSPMDRGALGGYTF. The CDR3 region has the DNA TGTGCCAGCTCACCTATGGACAGGGGCGCCTTAGGGGGCTACACCTTC.

The chain employs TRBV30 and TRBJ1-3; D gene uncertain. The CDR3 has 18 amino acids. Trimming shortened V by 2 bases and J by 0 bases, and 20 bases separated the two germline ends. Germline V lookup: CDR1 GTSNPN, CDR2 SVGIG (reference sequence). This chain's CDR3 is CAWSLSGPLLYSGNTIYF. In DNA form, the CDR3 reads TGTGCCTGGAGTCTCTCGGGCCCCCTGTTATACTCTGGAAACACCATATATTTT.

This chain uses TRBV10-3 with TRBJ1-5, with no clear D. This CDR3 has 12 amino acids. V was shortened by 3 bases and J by 7 bases, with 7 bases between the two germline ends. CDR1 is ENHRY, CDR2 SYGVKD, per germline. The DNA for the CDR3 is TGTGCCATCAGTGATTTCTCCCAGCCCCAGCATTTT. Its translation: CAISDFSQPQHF.

The CDR3 is CAISPPDGREQFF. The CDR3 bases are TGTGCCATCAGTCCCCCTGACGGTAGGGAGCAGTTCTTC. V usage is TRBV10-3 and J usage is TRBJ2-1; no reliable D call. Germline CDR1 and CDR2: ENHRY and SYGVKD. Trimming cost V 5 bases and J 10 bases, with 15 bases left between them. There are 13 residues in the CDR3.

The chain recombines TRBV7-2 with TRBJ1-6; D might be TRBD1 (5 bases). CDR1 SGHTA and CDR2 FQGNSA come from the germline V gene. This CDR3 spans 15 amino acids. The V end lost 5 bases, the J end lost 7 bases, and 15 bases lay between the germline ends. The CDR3: CASSLTGTENSPLHF. As DNA, the CDR3 is TGTGCCAGCAGCCTAACCGGGACGGAGAATTCACCCCTCCACTTT.

This sequence joins TRBV30 and TRBJ1-2; D possibly corresponds to TRBD1 (5 bases). The V and J ends lost 4 bases and 7 bases respectively, with 13 bases between them. There are 12 residues in the CDR3. Looked up from germline, CDR1 is GTSNPN and CDR2 is SVGIG (reference sequence). The CDR3 loop is CAWTQGLFGYTF. The DNA of the CDR3 is TGTGCCTGGACCCAGGGCCTTTTTGGCTACACCTTC. The full variable domain, rest sourced from reference TRBV30 and TRBJ1-2, is SQTIHQWPATLVQPVGSPLSLECTVEGTSNPNLYWYRQAAGRGLQLLFYSVGIGQISSEVPQNLSASRPQDRQFILSSKKLLLSDSGFYLCAWTQGLFGYTFGSGTRLTVV.

The CDR3 DNA follows: TGTGCCAGCAGCTTACAGGAGAACACTGAAGCTTTCTTT. Amino acids: CASSLQENTEAFF. The rearrangement joins TRBV7-3 to TRBJ1-1; D unclear. The CDR3 has 13 amino acids. Looked up from germline, CDR1 is SGHTA and CDR2 is FQGTGA. V was cut by 2 bases and J by 1 base, with 5 bases left in between.